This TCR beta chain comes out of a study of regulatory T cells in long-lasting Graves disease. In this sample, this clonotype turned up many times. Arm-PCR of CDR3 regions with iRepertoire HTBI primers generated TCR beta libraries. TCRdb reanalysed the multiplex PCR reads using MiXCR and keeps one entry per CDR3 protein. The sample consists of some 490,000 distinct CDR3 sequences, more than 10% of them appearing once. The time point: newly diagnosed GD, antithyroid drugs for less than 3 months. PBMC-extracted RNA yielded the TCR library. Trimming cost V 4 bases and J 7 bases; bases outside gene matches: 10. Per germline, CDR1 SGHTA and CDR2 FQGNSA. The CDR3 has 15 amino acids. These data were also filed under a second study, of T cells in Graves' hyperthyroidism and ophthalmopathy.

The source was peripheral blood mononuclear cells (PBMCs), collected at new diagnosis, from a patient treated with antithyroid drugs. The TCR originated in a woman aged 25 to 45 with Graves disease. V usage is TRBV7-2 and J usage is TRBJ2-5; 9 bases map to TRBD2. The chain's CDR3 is CASSSGLAQSGTQYF. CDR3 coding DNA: TGTGCCAGCAGCTCGGGACTAGCCCAGTCGGGGACCCAGTACTTC. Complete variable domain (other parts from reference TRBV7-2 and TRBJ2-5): GAGVSQSPSNKVTEKGKDVELRCDPISGHTALYWYRQSLGQGLEFLIYFQGNSAPDKSGLPSDRFSAERTGGSVSTLTIQRTQQEDSAVYLCASSSGLAQSGTQYFGPGTRLLVL.